Listed below are T cell receptor beta chains from one sample, sequenced in a study of blood T cell repertoires in COVID-19. Repertoires were generated with immunoSEQ multiplex PCR, while TCRdb's copy carries only in-frame clones and drops some. In the table there are some 75,000 clones, roughly 91% of which are singletons. Material: peripheral blood. The receptors shown here come from a man in his fifties or sixties with acute or convalescent COVID-19. Both conserved end residues are part of each CDR3. The order of the fields is CDR3 DNA, CDR3 protein, V gene, D gene, J gene, CDR3 length, clone size. D genes are given only for firm matches. Clone size appears in some rows only: once, few, many, or a class for an expanded clone.

TGTGCCACCGGGGGCGAGGAAGCGGGAGCTAGCACAGATACGCAGTATTTT CATGGEEAGASTDTQYF TRBV24-1 TRBD2 TRBJ2-3 17 few
TGTGCCAGCAGCTTGGCCGGGGGAAGCACAGATACGCAGTATTTT CASSLAGGSTDTQYF TRBV7-3 . TRBJ2-3 15 .
TGCGCCAGCAGCTTGGGACAGCGGGACTATGGCTACACCTTC CASSLGQRDYGYTF TRBV5-1 . TRBJ1-2 14 .
TGTGCCAGCAGTTACTCAAGACAGGGGGACGGCTACACCTTC CASSYSRQGDGYTF TRBV6-5 TRBD1 TRBJ1-2 14 .
TGTGCCAGCAGCTTAGGCAGGGGACCCTCCTACGAGCAGTACTTC CASSLGRGPSYEQYF TRBV11-2 . TRBJ2-7 15 .
TGTGCCAGCAGTGAGCAGGGTCACGAGCAGTACTTC CASSEQGHEQYF TRBV6-1 . TRBJ2-7 12 .
TGTGCCAGTAGTATATTATCTGGCGGGAGAAATCCTAATGAGCAGTTCTTC CASSILSGGRNPNEQFF TRBV19 TRBD2 TRBJ2-1 17 .
TGTGCCAGCAGTTTAGACAGGGCTTCCTACAATGAGCAGTTCTTC CASSLDRASYNEQFF TRBV27 TRBD1 TRBJ2-1 15 .
TGTGCCAGTAGTCCCATAGCGGGAGGGCCCGGCGATGAGCAGTTCTTC CASSPIAGGPGDEQFF TRBV19 TRBD2 TRBJ2-1 16 .
TGTGCCAGCAGCCAAGGGACGACTAGCGGGAGAGGTGAGCAGTTCTTC CASSQGTTSGRGEQFF TRBV3-1/TRBV3-2 TRBD2 TRBJ2-1 16 .
TGCGCCAGCAGCTTGGCTGACAGGCTGCCTGGGGCCAACGTCCTGACTTTC CASSLADRLPGANVLTF TRBV5-1 . TRBJ2-6 17 .
TGTGCCAGCAGTGACTCCCGCAGGGGGTTTGGCTACACCTTC CASSDSRRGFGYTF TRBV6-4 TRBD1 TRBJ1-2 14 .
TGTGCCAGCAGTTTATCCGGACAGGGGATGAACACTGAAGCTTTCTTT CASSLSGQGMNTEAFF TRBV28 TRBD1 TRBJ1-1 16 .
TGTGCCAGCAGCCAGCCAGGGGAGGGGGGTCGGCCGTTCTTC CASSQPGEGGRPFF TRBV7-9 . TRBJ2-1 14 .
TGCGCCAGCAGGCCTACCGGGACAGGGATGTACGAGCAGTACTTC CASRPTGTGMYEQYF TRBV5-1 TRBD1 TRBJ2-7 15 .
TGCGCCAGCAGTGTTCCTCCGGGACAGGGGGCTTGGCAGCCCCAGCATTTT CASSVPPGQGAWQPQHF TRBV10-1 TRBD1 TRBJ1-5 17 .
TGTGCCAGCAGCCCAAGGAGGGACAGGGGGCATGAGACCCAGTACTTC CASSPRRDRGHETQYF TRBV7-8 TRBD1 TRBJ2-5 16 .
TGTGCCAGCAGTCGAGCTGAGCGCCGCGACTACACCTTC CASSRAERRDYTF TRBV21-1 . TRBJ1-2 13 .
TGTGCCAGCAGCGAGGACGGGAGGGATGAGCAGTTCTTC CASSEDGRDEQFF TRBV7-9 TRBD2 TRBJ2-1 13 .
TGTGCCAGCAGTTCCTGGGGTAGCGGGAACAATGAGCAGTTCTTC CASSSWGSGNNEQFF TRBV6-5 TRBD2 TRBJ2-1 15 .
TGTGCCAGCAGCTCGGCAGGAAGCTCCTACGAGCAGTACTTC CASSSAGSSYEQYF TRBV7-8 . TRBJ2-7 14 .
TGTGCCAGTAGTCCCGGGACAGGGGAAAATTCACCCCTCCACTTT CASSPGTGENSPLHF TRBV19 TRBD1 TRBJ1-6 15 many
TGTGCCAGCGTAAGACAGGGGGCTGGGTCTAATGGCTACACCTTC CASVRQGAGSNGYTF TRBV6-5 TRBD1 TRBJ1-2 15 once
TGCGCCAGCAGAGCTGACAGGTACAATGAGCAGTTCTTC CASRADRYNEQFF TRBV5-1 . TRBJ2-1 13 .
TGTGCCACCAGCCTGGACAGGATCTCTGGAAACACCATATATTTT CATSLDRISGNTIYF TRBV15 TRBD1 TRBJ1-3 15 .
TGCGCCAGCAGCCAAGACGGGGGCGGGAGTAATGCAGATACGCAGTATTTT CASSQDGGGSNADTQYF TRBV4-1 . TRBJ2-3 17 .
TGTGCCAGCAGCCCGGGAGGACGCGGGGGTCTCTACAATGAGCAGTTCTTC CASSPGGRGGLYNEQFF TRBV11-2 TRBD2 TRBJ2-1 17 .
TGTGCCAGCAGTTTAAGGGACAGGCCCGAGTATTTT CASSLRDRPEYF TRBV27 TRBD1 TRBJ2-3 12 .
TGTGCCAGCAGTCGACAGGGAGGCACTGAAGCTTTCTTT CASSRQGGTEAFF TRBV6-5 TRBD1 TRBJ1-1 13 .
TGTGCCAGCAGCGAGGGGGATTCTCAGCCCCAGCATTTT CASSEGDSQPQHF TRBV28 . TRBJ1-5 13 .
TGTGCCAGCAGTATCAGGGGTCCCAACAATGAGCAGTTCTTC CASSIRGPNNEQFF TRBV27 . TRBJ2-1 14 .
TGCGCCAGCAGCTTACGATCGGGACAGGGGGGATCACCCCTCCACTTT CASSLRSGQGGSPLHF TRBV5-1 TRBD1 TRBJ1-6 16 .